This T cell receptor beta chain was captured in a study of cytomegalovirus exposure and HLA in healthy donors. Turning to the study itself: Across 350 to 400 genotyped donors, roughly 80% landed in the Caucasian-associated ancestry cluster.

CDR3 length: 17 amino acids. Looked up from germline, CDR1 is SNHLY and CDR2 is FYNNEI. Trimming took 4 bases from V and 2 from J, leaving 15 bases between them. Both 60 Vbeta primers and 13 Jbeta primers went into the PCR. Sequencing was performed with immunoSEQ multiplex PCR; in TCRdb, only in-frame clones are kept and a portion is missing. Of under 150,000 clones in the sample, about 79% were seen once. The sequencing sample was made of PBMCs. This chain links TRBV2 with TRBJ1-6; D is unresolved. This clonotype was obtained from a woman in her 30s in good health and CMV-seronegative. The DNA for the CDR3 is TGTGCCAGCAGTGCCATGGAGGGCCAAACCTATAATTCACCCCTCCACTTT. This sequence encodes CASSAMEGQTYNSPLHF.